A single sample is the source of the 30 T cell receptor beta chains below, sequenced in a study of CD8 T cells in Susac syndrome. An input of roughly 0.5 to 1 ug of RNA was subjected to reverse transcription using random hexamers. TCRdb reprocessed the immunoSEQ multiplex PCR reads with MiXCR, giving one entry per CDR3 protein. The sample carries tens of thousands of distinct CDR3 sequences, approximately 94% recorded once. The sequenced material came from CD8+ T cells from PBMCs. These receptors came from a human donor in good health.

The V gene is TRBV3-1, the J gene TRBJ2-1, with 7 bases fitting TRBD2. The CDR3 covers 15 residues. Germline-derived CDR1 and CDR2 are LGHDT and YNNKEL (reference sequence). V shed 0 bases and J 4 bases; nucleotides not matched to a gene: 3. CDR3 sequence: CASSQEGLIYNEQFF. CDR3 sequence (DNA): TGTGCCAGCAGCCAAGAGGGACTAATTTACAATGAGCAGTTCTTC.

The chain couples TRBV6-6 to TRBJ1-5; D is unclear. This CDR3 comprises 16 residues. Germline assignment: CDR1 MNHNY and CDR2 SVGAGI (reference sequence). The ends were cut back, 3 bases at V and 3 bases at J, with 15 bases in the middle. This CDR3 reads CASSYDGWDLNQPQHF. The DNA of the CDR3 is TGTGCCAGCAGTTATGACGGGTGGGATCTCAATCAGCCCCAGCATTTT.

This rearrangement joins TRBV13 to TRBJ2-1, with D possibly TRBD2 on 6 matching bases. Per germline, CDR1 PRHDT and CDR2 FYEKMQ (reference sequence). The V end was cut by 5 bases, the J end by 9 bases, with 23 bases between. The CDR3 totals 16 residues. The DNA of the CDR3 is TGTGCCAGCAGCCCCCCTCTTGGAGGGCCTCTGGGTGAGCAGTTCTTC. Its translation is CASSPPLGGPLGEQFF.

The V and J genes are TRBV14 and TRBJ1-5; possibly TRBD1 for D (6 bases). Trimming removed 5 bases at V and 5 bases at J, with 16 bases between. The CDR3 length is 15 residues. The germline V gene has CDR1 SGHDN and CDR2 FVKESK. In nucleotides, the CDR3 is TGTGCCAGCAGCGGTTATGGGGGCGCTTATCAGCCCCAGCATTTT. Translated, it gives CASSGYGGAYQPQHF.

The V and J genes are TRBV4-1 and TRBJ2-1; D tentatively reads TRBD1 or TRBD2 (6 bases each). CDR3 length equals 17 residues. V lost 0 bases and J 2 bases, leaving 14 bases between the germline ends. CDR1 and CDR2 (germline): MGHRA, YSYEKL. DNA of the CDR3: TGCGCCAGCAGCCAAGAGGGGGCAAGCGGGCCCTACAATGAGCAGTTCTTC. It encodes CASSQEGASGPYNEQFF.

This sequence joins TRBV9 and TRBJ2-4, with 10 bases aligning to TRBD1. Trimming took 0 bases from V and 9 from J; bases not matched to a gene: 3. Germline V gives CDR1 SGDLS, CDR2 YYNGEE. The CDR3 runs to 14 residues. The CDR3: CASSVGTGGFIQYF. The CDR3 DNA follows: TGTGCCAGCAGCGTAGGGACAGGGGGGTTCATTCAGTACTTC. The variable domain in full, with the rest retrieved from reference TRBV9 and TRBJ2-4, is DSGVTQTPKHLITATGQRVTLRCSPRSGDLSVYWYQQSLDQGLQFLIQYYNGEERAKGNILERFSAQQFPDLHSELNLSSLELGDSALYFCASSVGTGGFIQYFGAGTRLSVL.

CDR3 DNA sequence: TGTGCCAGCAGTGACTCGGACAACACTGAAGCTTTCTTT. Translated: CASSDSDNTEAFF. The chain uses TRBV6-4 and TRBJ1-1; D call uncertain. Trimming shortened V by 0 bases and J by 2 bases, and 4 bases separated the two germline ends. CDR1 MRHNA and CDR2 SNTAGT come from the germline V gene. The CDR3 sequence is 13 residues long.

The J gene is TRBJ1-5, the V gene TRBV12-3 or TRBV12-4; D remains unclear. The germline V and J ends were trimmed by 5 bases and 7 bases, with 9 bases remaining between them. This CDR3 spans 12 amino acids. The CDR3: CASSDHTQPQHF. Here the CDR3 DNA reads TGTGCCAGCAGTGATCATACCCAGCCCCAGCATTTT.

The rearrangement links TRBV20-1 to TRBJ2-5, with no clear D. The CDR3 runs to 10 residues. Per the germline V gene, CDR1 is DFQATT and CDR2 is SNEGSKA (reference sequence). Trimming shortened V by 6 bases and J by 4 bases, and 6 bases separated the two germline ends. CDR3 protein: CSAESETQYF. In DNA, the CDR3 is TGCAGTGCGGAATCAGAGACCCAGTACTTC.

The chain combines TRBV4-3 with TRBJ2-7; 8 bases are shared with TRBD1. Germline CDR1 LGHNA, CDR2 YSLEER. V trimming: 0 bases; J trimming: 2 bases; junction bases outside the gene matches: 6. This CDR3 is built from 16 residues. Here the CDR3 reads CASSQELRDRTYEQYF. Written as DNA, the CDR3 is TGCGCCAGCAGCCAAGAGCTCCGGGACAGGACCTACGAGCAGTACTTC.

Written as DNA, the CDR3 is TGCAGTGCCCTCCTGGGACAGAACACTGAAGCTTTCTTT. Translated, it gives CSALLGQNTEAFF. The J gene is TRBJ1-1, the V gene TRBV20-1; TRBD1 is a possible D gene (6 bases). The CDR3 is 13 amino acids. Germline values: CDR1 DFQATT, CDR2 SNEGSKA (reference sequence). Trimming took off 6 bases at V and 1 base at J, with 12 bases between the two ends.

The chain carries TRBV4-1 and TRBJ2-2; D possibly corresponds to TRBD1 (5 bases). The CDR3 length is 13 residues. V was shortened by 5 bases and J by 6 bases, with 10 bases between the two germline ends. The germline V gene has CDR1 MGHRA and CDR2 YSYEKL. The CDR3 region is CASSTLGAGELFF. In DNA form, the CDR3 reads TGCGCCAGCAGCACCCTAGGGGCCGGGGAGCTGTTTTTT.

This clonotype appeared a single time. The chain uses TRBV7-6 and TRBJ2-7; 7 bases fit TRBD2. Germline lookup yields CDR1 SGHVS and CDR2 FNYEAQ. Germline trimming cut 3 bases from V and 5 bases from J; bases unmatched to any gene: 4. CDR3 length: 13 residues. The CDR3 protein is CASSLGGEDEQYF. In DNA, the CDR3 is TGTGCCAGCAGCTTGGGAGGGGAGGACGAGCAGTACTTC.

This clonotype has only one observation. The chain recombines TRBV6-2 or TRBV6-3 with TRBJ1-1; D is unresolved. The germline V gene has CDR1 MNHEY and CDR2 SVGEGT. The CDR3 runs 11 residues. The V and J ends lost 0 bases and 7 bases respectively, with 3 bases between them. In nucleotides, the CDR3 is TGTGCCAGCAGTTACTCCATTGAAGCTTTCTTT. Protein: CASSYSIEAFF.

The rearrangement uses TRBV19 and TRBJ2-7, with 11 bases aligning to TRBD1. Trimming took 5 bases from V and 6 from J; bases not matched to a gene: 6. Germline V gene data show CDR1 as LNHDA and CDR2 as SQIVND (reference sequence). The CDR3 runs 14 residues. The CDR3 sequence: CASSLSGTGGEQYF. The CDR3 DNA is TGTGCCAGTAGTTTATCCGGGACAGGGGGCGAGCAGTACTTC.

This chain links TRBV5-6 with TRBJ2-7; TRBD1 aligns across 12 bases. CDR3 length: 14 amino acids. V gave up 4 bases and J gave up 7 bases; unmatched junction bases: 6. Germline CDR1 SGHDT, CDR2 YYEEEE. The CDR3 bases are TGTGCCAGCAGCACGGGACAGGGGGCGCGGGAGCAGTACTTC. Amino acid sequence: CASSTGQGAREQYF. The variable domain in full, completed from reference TRBV5-6 and TRBJ2-7, reads DAGVTQSPTHLIKTRGQQVTLRCSPKSGHDTVSWYQQALGQGPQFIFQYYEEEERQRGNFPDRFSGHQFPNYSSELNVNALLLGDSALYLCASSTGQGAREQYFGPGTRLTVT.

In its sample, this clonotype was seen once. The CDR3 DNA is TGTGCCAGCAGCACTACAGGGGGCCTATCTCACGGGGCCAACGTCCTGACTTTC. Translation gives CASSTTGGLSHGANVLTF. The rearrangement uses TRBV7-3 and TRBJ2-6; 9 bases are a match to TRBD1. Germline V gene sequence: CDR1 SGHTA, CDR2 FQGTGA. There are 18 residues in the CDR3. Unmatched junction bases numbered 12, after V lost 5 bases and J lost 4 bases. Complete variable domain (other parts from reference TRBV7-3 and TRBJ2-6): GAGVSQTPSNKVTEKGKYVELRCDPISGHTALYWYRQSLGQGPEFLIYFQGTGAADDSGLPNDRFFAVRPEGSVSTLKIQRTERGDSAVYLCASSTTGGLSHGANVLTFGAGSRLTVL.

The genes are TRBV2 and TRBJ2-7; 9 bases match TRBD2. This CDR3 region has 17 residues. With V trimmed by 3 bases and J by 2 bases, 11 bases remained unmatched. Germline V CDR1 and CDR2: SNHLY, FYNNEI. DNA of the CDR3: TGTGCCAGCAGTGATCCGCAGCCTAGCGGGAACCCCTACGAGCAGTACGTC. This gives the protein CASSDPQPSGNPYEQYV.

The count of this clonotype is one. This chain joins TRBV4-3 and TRBJ1-1; D is undetermined. CDR1 is LGHNA, CDR2 YSLEER, per germline. V dropped 1 base and J dropped 1 base, with 13 bases sitting between them. The CDR3 is 16 amino acids. The CDR3 protein is CASSQGGWTANTEAFF. CDR3 DNA sequence: TGCGCCAGCAGCCAAGGCGGTTGGACGGCGAACACTGAAGCTTTCTTT.

V is TRBV5-6 and J is TRBJ2-1; TRBD1 is a possible D gene (6 bases). From germline, CDR1 is SGHDT and CDR2 YYEEEE. Trimming removed 4 bases from V and 8 bases from J, with 19 bases in between. The CDR3 runs 15 residues. CDR3 in DNA: TGTGCCAGCAGCGCAGCGGTTCAGGGGTCGCATGAGCAGTTCTTC. Translation gives CASSAAVQGSHEQFF.

CDR3 DNA sequence: TGTGCCAGTTCGACAGGGGACGAGCAGTACTTC. Residues: CASSTGDEQYF. V and J are TRBV19 and TRBJ2-7, with 8 nucleotides matching TRBD1. The CDR3 is 11 amino acids. From germline, CDR1 is LNHDA and CDR2 SQIVND (reference sequence). Germline trimming cut 8 bases from V and 5 bases from J; bases unmatched to any gene: 2.

The chain employs TRBV19 and TRBJ1-1, with a weak D call TRBD1 (6 bases). Trimming shortened V by 4 bases and J by 1 base, and 13 bases separated the two germline ends. CDR1 is LNHDA and CDR2 is SQIVND in the germline V gene (reference sequence). The length of the CDR3 is 15 residues. DNA of the CDR3: TGTGCCAGTAGTACGCCAGGGGCGAGGAACACTGAAGCTTTCTTT. This gives the protein CASSTPGARNTEAFF.

The CDR3, as DNA: TGTGCCAGCAGTTCGGCCGGGAGGGGTTGGGACATTCAGTACTTC. As protein: CASSSAGRGWDIQYF. This chain uses TRBV27 with TRBJ2-4; TRBD2 matches 8 bases. The CDR3 extends over 15 amino acids. The ends lost 4 bases at V and 8 bases at J; junction bases unmatched: 10. From germline, CDR1 is MNHEY and CDR2 SMNVEV (reference sequence).

V usage is TRBV6-2 or TRBV6-3 and J usage is TRBJ1-2, with D possibly TRBD1 on 5 matching bases. With 6 bases removed from V and 4 bases from J, the gap between germline ends came to 18 bases. This CDR3 contains 15 residues. Germline CDR1 and CDR2: MNHEY and SVGEGT. CDR3 amino acids: CASSQQARSGYGYTF. The CDR3 region has the DNA TGTGCCAGCAGCCAACAGGCGCGGTCCGGCTATGGCTACACCTTC.

This clonotype was observed a handful of times. V usage is TRBV7-9 and J usage is TRBJ2-7; D is undetermined. Germline lookup yields CDR1 SEHNR and CDR2 FQNEAQ (reference sequence). V gave up 6 bases and J gave up 2 bases, with 14 bases separating them. The CDR3 has 14 residues. The CDR3, as DNA: TGTGCCAGCAGTTTATACCCTCAGACCTACGAGCAGTACTTC. This codes for CASSLYPQTYEQYF. The complete variable domain, with remaining parts taken from reference TRBV7-9 and TRBJ2-7, reads DTGVSQNPRHKITKRGQNVTFRCDPISEHNRLYWYRQTLGQGPEFLTYFQNEAQLEKSRLLSDRFSAERPKGSFSTLEIQRTEQGDSAMYLCASSLYPQTYEQYFGPGTRLTVT.

The chain employs TRBV4-1 and TRBJ2-7, with 12 bases lining up with TRBD1. The CDR3 consists of 14 residues. Germline CDR1 and CDR2: MGHRA and YSYEKL. V lost 8 bases, J lost 6 bases, and 8 bases stayed unmatched. The CDR3 here is CASAQGQGAIEQYV. The DNA of the CDR3 is TGCGCCAGCGCCCAGGGACAGGGGGCGATCGAGCAGTACGTC.

V gene TRBV9 combines with J gene TRBJ1-1, with no clear D. CDR1 and CDR2 from the germline V gene are SGDLS and YYNGEE. The CDR3 loop spans 16 amino acids. The V gene lost 4 bases and the J gene lost 1 base, with 17 bases spanning the gap. The CDR3 bases are TGTGCCAGCAGCATAATCTCGACCCGCGAGAACACTGAAGCTTTCTTT. This encodes CASSIISTRENTEAFF.

V and J are TRBV2 and TRBJ2-6; unclear D gene. V was trimmed by 6 bases and J by 3 bases, leaving 12 bases between them. The CDR3 contains 15 residues. CDR1 is SNHLY, CDR2 FYNNEI, per germline. CDR3 sequence: CASSQGISGANVLTF. CDR3 DNA: TGTGCCAGCAGCCAAGGGATTAGTGGGGCCAACGTCCTGACTTTC.

This sequence joins TRBV20-1 and TRBJ2-3; a weak D match, TRBD2 (6 bases). CDR1 is DFQATT, CDR2 SNEGSKA, per germline (reference sequence). The germline V and J ends were trimmed by 1 base and 2 bases, with 10 bases remaining between them. The CDR3 runs to 14 residues. CDR3 in amino acids: CSARAGVDTDTQYF. CDR3 DNA: TGCAGTGCTAGAGCGGGGGTGGACACAGATACGCAGTATTTT.

This chain uses TRBV5-6 with TRBJ2-7; D gene unclear. Trimming left V 4 bases short and J 3 bases short, with 14 bases between. The length of the CDR3 is 14 residues. Germline CDR1 is SGHDT and CDR2 is YYEEEE. The CDR3 spells CASSTLEIGYEQYF. CDR3 coding DNA: TGTGCCAGCAGCACCCTCGAGATCGGCTACGAGCAGTACTTC.